This is a list of T cell receptor beta chains from one sample in a study of T cell responses to AZD1222 COVID-19 vaccine. Using immunoSEQ multiplex PCR, the repertoire was profiled, and TCRdb retains in-frame clones only, with some absent. This sample carries approximately 100,000 clones, around 92% of them seen once, and the ten largest clones take roughly 42%. The material was peripheral blood, obtained on day 0 of AZD1222 vaccination. The source is an adult in good health. Each CDR3 is given with its conserved first and last residue. D genes are given only for firm matches. Where a row states a size, it is once, few, many or the class of an expanded clone; other rows omit it.

-	-	TRBV6-6	TRBJ2-1	TGTGCCAGCAGGGGGGACTTAAGCTCCTACAATGAGCAGTTCTTC	CASRGDLSSYNEQFF
TRBD1	once	TRBV5-1	TRBJ2-6	TGCGCCAGCGGGCTCCAGGGGGCTGGGGCCAACGTCCTGACTTTC	CASGLQGAGANVLTF
-	-	TRBV7-3	TRBJ2-6	TGTGCCAGCTCGCCCCTTGCTGGGGCCAACGTCCTGACTTTC	CASSPLAGANVLTF
-	-	TRBV4-3	TRBJ2-3	TGCGCCAGCAGTCGGAACCCGGGATTCCTCACAGATACGCAGTATTTT	CASSRNPGFLTDTQYF
-	-	TRBV28	TRBJ2-5	TGTGCCAGCAGTCTGGCCGGGGACCATAGGGAGACCCAGTACTTC	CASSLAGDHRETQYF
TRBD2	-	TRBV11-1	TRBJ2-7	TGTGCCAGCAGCTTCGGCGGGAGATCCGAGCAGTACTTC	CASSFGGRSEQYF
TRBD1	-	TRBV9	TRBJ1-2	TGTGCCAGCAGCGTAGGGTTGTTGGACAGGGCAACCCCTGCCTTC	CASSVGLLDRATPAF
TRBD1	-	TRBV27	TRBJ1-2	TGTGCCAGCAGTTCATATGGGACAGGGGTTAGCTATGGCTACACCTTC	CASSSYGTGVSYGYTF
-	-	TRBV28	TRBJ1-3	TGTGCCAGCAGGACCCTCGGAAACACCATATATTTT	CASRTLGNTIYF
-	-	TRBV28	TRBJ2-7	TGTGCCAGCAGTATAAGACTACCAGCAGGGAACGAGCAGTACTTC	CASSIRLPAGNEQYF
TRBD1	-	TRBV6-5	TRBJ2-7	TGTGCCAGCAGTTACTCCGACAGGGGGCTCTACGAGCAGTACTTC	CASSYSDRGLYEQYF
-	-	TRBV28	TRBJ1-2	TGTGCCAGCACAAGACCCCCCTTCTATGGCTACACCTTC	CASTRPPFYGYTF
TRBD1	-	TRBV14	TRBJ1-1	TGTGCCAGCAGCCATGGCGGGACAGGGGCCCGAGCTTTCTTT	CASSHGGTGARAFF
-	-	TRBV5-4	TRBJ2-1	TGTGCCAGCAGCCCAGGGGGGGGTGCCTACAATGAGCAGTTCTTC	CASSPGGGAYNEQFF
-	-	TRBV27	TRBJ2-7	TGTGCCAGCAGCACTACCTTCGGAGTAGCGGAGCAGTACTTC	CASSTTFGVAEQYF
TRBD1	-	TRBV7-9	TRBJ2-7	TGTGCCAGCAGCTTAGCGTCTCTCGGACAGGTCTTTCACGAGCAGTACTTC	CASSLASLGQVFHEQYF
TRBD2	-	TRBV7-9	TRBJ2-2	TGTGCCAGCAGCTTCAGGGAGGGGTCGAACACCGGGGAGCTGTTTTTT	CASSFREGSNTGELFF
TRBD1	-	TRBV19	TRBJ2-7	TGTGCCAGTAGTAGGGACAGGGGGGACGAGCAGTACTTC	CASSRDRGDEQYF
TRBD2	-	TRBV12-5	TRBJ2-1	TGTGCTAGTGGTTCGACAGGACTAGCACTTAAGGAGCAGTTCTTC	CASGSTGLALKEQFF
-	few	TRBV5-5	TRBJ1-2	TGTGCCAGCAGCTTGGATTTTAACAGGGAGGGAGGCTACACCTTC	CASSLDFNREGGYTF
-	few	TRBV5-1	TRBJ1-2	TGCGCCAGCCGATCCGGGACGGAAGAGGGCTACACCTTC	CASRSGTEEGYTF
TRBD2	-	TRBV3-1/TRBV3-2	TRBJ2-1	TGTGCCAGCAGCGCGGGACTAGCGGGAGTCAATGGGCTCTTTGGAGATGAGCAGTTCTTC	CASSAGLAGVNGLFGDEQFF
TRBD2	-	TRBV19	TRBJ2-1	TGTGCCAGTAGTGTCCCCGGGACTAGCAGCAACCGGCAGTTCTTC	CASSVPGTSSNRQFF
TRBD1	-	TRBV18	TRBJ1-6	TGTGCCAGCTCACTCACCGGGACAGGGGGCGATTCACCCCTCCACTTT	CASSLTGTGGDSPLHF
-	-	TRBV19	TRBJ1-3	TGTGCCAGTAACGGATACGGGGTAAACACCATATATTTT	CASNGYGVNTIYF
-	-	TRBV6-5	TRBJ1-4	TGTGCCAGCAGTTACTCGAAGGGGGGGGAAAAACTGTTTTTT	CASSYSKGGEKLFF
-	-	TRBV2	TRBJ1-5	TGTGCCAGCAGTGAGCAGACAGGTTTAAGCAATCAGCCCCAGCATTTT	CASSEQTGLSNQPQHF
-	-	TRBV12-3/TRBV12-4	TRBJ2-7	TGTGCCAGCAGTTTAAGGGACTACGAGCAGTACTTC	CASSLRDYEQYF
TRBD1	-	TRBV7-2	TRBJ1-1	TGTGCCAGCAGCGCCGGGATAGGACAGGGAAACACTGAAGCTTTCTTT	CASSAGIGQGNTEAFF
-	-	TRBV11-2	TRBJ1-1	TGTGCCAGCAGCTCGGTAATAGCTTTCTTT	CASSSVIAFF
-	-	TRBV11-2	TRBJ1-4	TGTGCCAGCAGCCCCCGGGCGGCGGGAGCAACTAATGAAAAACTGTTTTTT	CASSPRAAGATNEKLFF
TRBD2	-	TRBV7-2	TRBJ2-3	TGTGCCAGCAGCTGGGGGACTAGCGGGAGGACAGATACGCAGTATTTT	CASSWGTSGRTDTQYF
TRBD1	-	TRBV7-7	TRBJ1-4	TGTGCCAGCAGCCCCGTCGCAGGGGGGACTGAAAAACTGTTTTTT	CASSPVAGGTEKLFF
TRBD1	-	TRBV18	TRBJ2-3	TGTGCCAGCTCACCATATCCGCCCAGGACAGGGACCAGCACAGATACGCAGTATTTT	CASSPYPPRTGTSTDTQYF
TRBD1	-	TRBV2	TRBJ1-2	TGTGCCAGCAGCCCGCGGACAGGGAAGAACTATGGCTACACCTTC	CASSPRTGKNYGYTF
-	-	TRBV7-6	TRBJ2-2	TGTGCCAGCAGCAGACCCGGGGAGCTGTTTTTT	CASSRPGELFF
-	-	TRBV5-5	TRBJ1-1	TGTGCCAGCAGACGTGGAGGGGGAGGAAAAACTGAAGCTTTCTTT	CASRRGGGGKTEAFF
TRBD1	-	TRBV5-5	TRBJ2-3	TGTGCCAGCAGCTTGACAGGGGCCACAGATACGCAGTATTTT	CASSLTGATDTQYF
-	-	TRBV7-2	TRBJ1-1	TGTGCCAGCAGCCCCGAGGGGGGGGTCCCGAACACTGAAGCTTTCTTT	CASSPEGGVPNTEAFF
-	few	TRBV6-6	TRBJ1-1	TGTGCCAGCAGAACCGACAGGCGTGAAGCTTTCTTT	CASRTDRREAFF
TRBD1	-	TRBV5-1	TRBJ2-1	TGCGCCAGCAGCACCGACAGGGTGGTTGAGCAGTTCTTC	CASSTDRVVEQFF
TRBD2	few	TRBV5-1	TRBJ2-1	TGCGCCAGCAGCCGAAGGACTAGTGTTCCTTTTTCTGAGCAGTTCTTC	CASSRRTSVPFSEQFF
-	-	TRBV28	TRBJ1-2	TGTGCCAGCTGGGCTGAGGGCGGCTACACCTTC	CASWAEGGYTF
-	once	TRBV3-1/TRBV3-2	TRBJ1-1	TGTGCCAGCAGCCCGCAGATTTTAGCCCTGGGTCGAGGAGCTTTCTTT	CASSPQILALGRGAFF
-	once	TRBV7-8	TRBJ2-7	TGTGCCAGCAGCTTTGACACCTACGAGCAGTACTTC	CASSFDTYEQYF
-	-	TRBV28	TRBJ2-7	TGTGCCAGCGTGAGTGGCTTTTACGAGCAGTACTTC	CASVSGFYEQYF
-	-	TRBV6-4	TRBJ2-7	TGTGCCAGCATTAGAGGTGGAGGGGCTTCCTACGAGCAGTACTTC	CASIRGGGASYEQYF
-	-	TRBV19	TRBJ1-4	TGTGCCAGCAGGGAGCGGGGGCGAGGTGAAAAACTGTTTTTT	CASRERGRGEKLFF
-	-	TRBV7-2	TRBJ1-4	TGTGCCAGCAGCTTAGCCCGGAGTGCAACTAATGAAAAACTGTTTTTT	CASSLARSATNEKLFF
TRBD1	-	TRBV19	TRBJ1-2	TGTGCCAGTAGTCCGCAGGGGGTTGGCGGCTACACCTTC	CASSPQGVGGYTF
-	-	TRBV6-1	TRBJ2-1	TGTGCCAGCAGTGCGATAGTTAGGGGCAATGAGCAGTTCTTC	CASSAIVRGNEQFF
-	few	TRBV28	TRBJ1-3	TGTGCCAGCAGTTTAAAAGGGGTGGGAAACACCATATATTTT	CASSLKGVGNTIYF
-	-	TRBV7-2	TRBJ1-4	TGTGCCAGCAGCACCCGACAGAATGAAAAACTGTTTTTT	CASSTRQNEKLFF
TRBD1	-	TRBV4-1	TRBJ1-1	TGCGCCAGTACCAAACCGGGACAGGGTGCTGAAGCTTTCTTT	CASTKPGQGAEAFF
TRBD1	-	TRBV5-4	TRBJ2-1	TGTGCCAGCAGCTCCCGGGGAACGACAGGGGGCTCCTACAATGAGCAGTTCTTC	CASSSRGTTGGSYNEQFF
-	-	TRBV29-1	TRBJ1-1	TGCAGCGTTCTCGCGGGGACGCTGAACACTGAAGCTTTCTTT	CSVLAGTLNTEAFF
-	-	TRBV2	TRBJ1-5	TGTGCCAGCACTAGGGGCAGTTATAGCAATCAGCCCCAGCATTTT	CASTRGSYSNQPQHF
-	once	TRBV10-3	TRBJ2-7	TGTGCCATCAGTGAGTCGAGAACTGGGGTAGAGCAGTACTTC	CAISESRTGVEQYF
-	-	TRBV19	TRBJ2-7	TGTGCCAGTAGTATATCGACGGTTACCTACGAGCAGTACTTC	CASSISTVTYEQYF
-	-	TRBV6-1	TRBJ1-1	TGTGCCAGCAGTGACGCAGGGAGGGCAGAGACTGAAGCTTTCTTT	CASSDAGRAETEAFF